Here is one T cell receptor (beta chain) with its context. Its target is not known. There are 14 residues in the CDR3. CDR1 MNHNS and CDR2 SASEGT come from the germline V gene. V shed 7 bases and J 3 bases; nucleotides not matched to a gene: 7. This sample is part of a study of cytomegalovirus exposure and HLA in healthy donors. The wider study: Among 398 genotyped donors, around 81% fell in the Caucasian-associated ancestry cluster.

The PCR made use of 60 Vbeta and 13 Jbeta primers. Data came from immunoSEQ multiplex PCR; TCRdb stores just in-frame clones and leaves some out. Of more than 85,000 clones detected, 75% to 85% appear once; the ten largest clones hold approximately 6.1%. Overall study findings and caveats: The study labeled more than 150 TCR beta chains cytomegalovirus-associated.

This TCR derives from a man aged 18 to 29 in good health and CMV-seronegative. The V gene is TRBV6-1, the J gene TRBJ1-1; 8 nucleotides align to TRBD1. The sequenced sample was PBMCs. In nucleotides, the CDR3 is TGTGCCAGCAAAACTACAGGGGGGGACACTGAAGCTTTCTTT. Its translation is CASKTTGGDTEAFF.